Below are 16 T cell receptor beta chains sequenced from a single sample in a study of blood T cell repertoires in COVID-19. The protocol was immunoSEQ multiplex PCR, while the TCRdb copy is restricted to in-frame clones and leaves out a portion. The sample includes 200,000 to 250,000 clones, less than 90% of them seen just once. What was sequenced was peripheral blood. The receptors stem from a woman of 80 years or more with active or convalescent COVID-19.

This clone was observed a handful of times. This chain uses TRBV3-1 (or the pseudogene TRBV3-2) with TRBJ1-6; maybe TRBD1 (6 bases). The CDR3 is 16 amino acids. Germline V gene data show CDR1 as LGHDT and CDR2 as YNNKEL (reference sequence). V dropped 5 bases and J dropped 10 bases, with 21 bases sitting between them. Here the CDR3 DNA reads TGTGCCAGCAGCGAGCGGGGGGGGCGAACGGGATCACCCCTCCACTTT. Protein product: CASSERGGRTGSPLHF.

The rearrangement joins TRBV19 to TRBJ2-1, with 11 nucleotides matching TRBD2. The CDR3 has 16 amino acids. Losses at the gene ends were 3 bases for V and 6 bases for J; bases not matched to a gene: 7. Germline V gene sequence: CDR1 LNHDA, CDR2 SQIVND (reference sequence). DNA of the CDR3: TGTGCCAGTAGTATCCCTAGCGGGAGGTTGGGCAATGAGCAGTTCTTC. This codes for CASSIPSGRLGNEQFF.

There are a few counts of this clone. The genes are TRBV3-1 (or the pseudogene TRBV3-2) and TRBJ2-1; 8 bases are shared with TRBD2. The CDR3 is 18 residues long. The V segment lost 1 base and the J segment 1 base; nucleotides outside the gene matches: 9. Per the germline V gene, CDR1 is LGHDT and CDR2 is YNNKEL (reference sequence). CDR3 sequence: CASSQVQLAGSSYNEQFF. The CDR3 bases are TGTGCCAGCAGCCAAGTCCAATTAGCGGGAAGTTCCTACAATGAGCAGTTCTTC.

A word on this clone: The same CDR3 can be traced to other DNA sequences in this sample. The chain links TRBV5-1 to TRBJ2-5; TRBD2 aligns across 8 bases. V was pared by 4 bases and J by 4 bases, with 3 bases of the junction left unmatched. The CDR3 is 13 residues long. Germline V gives CDR1 SGHRS, CDR2 YFSETQ. Here the CDR3 DNA reads TGCGCCAGCAGCCTCGGGGGGGGAGAGACCCAGTACTTC. It specifies CASSLGGGETQYF.

The chain joins TRBV9 to TRBJ2-1; D remains unclear. The CDR3 is 15 residues long. The germline V gene encodes CDR1 SGDLS and CDR2 YYNGEE. With 3 bases removed from V and 3 bases from J, the gap between germline ends came to 13 bases. The CDR3 region has the DNA TGTGCCAGCAGCGCCTCGCGTCTGAGCTACAATGAGCAGTTCTTC. As protein: CASSASRLSYNEQFF.

V is TRBV6-5 and J is TRBJ2-1, with 7 bases identical to TRBD2. The CDR3 has 11 residues. Germline V gives CDR1 MNHEY, CDR2 SVGAGI. With 8 bases clipped from V and 12 bases from J, the junction kept 7 bases outside the gene matches. CDR3 loop: CASFGGGGQFF. CDR3 coding DNA: TGTGCCAGCTTTGGCGGGGGTGGGCAGTTCTTC.

The gene calls are TRBV29-1 and TRBJ1-5; 9 positions agree with TRBD1. Germline V gives CDR1 SQVTM, CDR2 ANQGSEA. Trimming at V came to 4 bases and at J to 5 bases, leaving 3 bases not matched to a gene. CDR3 length equals 13 residues. DNA for the CDR3: TGCAGCGTTGGGACAGGGGATTATCAGCCCCAGCATTTT. Protein product: CSVGTGDYQPQHF.

The J gene is TRBJ1-6, the V gene TRBV5-1, with a tentative D call TRBD1 (6 bases). The CDR3 length is 16 residues. With 4 bases removed from V and 8 bases from J, the gap between germline ends came to 19 bases. The V gene's germline CDR1 is SGHRS and CDR2 YFSETQ. The CDR3, as DNA: TGCGCCAGCAGCCACGGTAGGGGGTCTTTGGATTCACCCCTCCACTTT. It specifies CASSHGRGSLDSPLHF.

This sequence joins TRBV12-3 or TRBV12-4 and TRBJ2-5; no firm D call. CDR3 length: 11 residues. The germline V and J ends were trimmed by 4 bases and 2 bases, with 2 bases remaining between them. Written as DNA, the CDR3 is TGTGCCAGCAGTTCACAAGAGACCCAGTACTTC. It codes for CASSSQETQYF.

The table lists this clone with a count of one. The chain carries TRBV3-1 (or the pseudogene TRBV3-2) and TRBJ1-2; TRBD1 aligns across 9 bases. CDR1 and CDR2 from the germline V gene are LGHDT and YNNKEL (reference sequence). CDR3 length: 15 amino acids. Trimming cost V 0 bases and J 3 bases; bases outside gene matches: 2. CDR3 sequence reads: CASSQDTGGHYGYTF. The DNA for the CDR3 is TGTGCCAGCAGCCAAGATACAGGGGGCCACTATGGCTACACCTTC.

The CDR3 here is CASSLVGSSGRSSYNEQFF. CDR3 in DNA: TGTGCCAGCAGCTTAGTGGGGTCTAGCGGGAGGAGCTCCTACAATGAGCAGTTCTTC. The J gene is TRBJ2-1, the V gene TRBV7-2, with TRBD2 identical over 11 bases. Losses at the gene ends were 1 base for V and 0 bases for J; bases not matched to a gene: 8. The length of the CDR3 is 19 residues. Germline CDR1 and CDR2: SGHTA and FQGNSA.

This chain connects TRBV7-8 to TRBJ2-5; TRBD1 matches 8 bases. CDR3 length equals 16 residues. With V trimmed by 5 bases and J by 2 bases, 10 bases remained unmatched. CDR1 SGHVS and CDR2 FQNEAQ come from the germline V gene. The CDR3 DNA reads TGTGCCAGCAGCCGCCAAACTTACAGGGGGCAAGAGACCCAGTACTTC. Its translation: CASSRQTYRGQETQYF.

V and J are TRBV5-6 and TRBJ2-3; no reliable D call. The CDR3 is 11 amino acids. Trimming stripped 1 base from V and 5 bases from J, with 2 bases between. Looked up from germline, CDR1 is SGHDT and CDR2 is YYEEEE. The CDR3 bases are TGTGCCAGCAGCTTGCGAGATACGCAGTATTTT. Translation: CASSLRDTQYF.

This sequence joins TRBV28 and TRBJ1-2; unclear D gene. There are 14 residues in the CDR3. The germline V gene encodes CDR1 MDHEN and CDR2 SYDVKM. Trimming shortened V by 4 bases and J by 5 bases, and 14 bases separated the two germline ends. CDR3 residues: CASSSPGALYGYTF. CDR3 DNA sequence: TGTGCCAGCAGTTCCCCCGGAGCCTTATATGGCTACACCTTC.

The J gene is TRBJ2-7, the V gene TRBV3-1 (or the pseudogene TRBV3-2); 9 nucleotides align to TRBD2. CDR1 and CDR2 from the germline V gene are LGHDT and YNNKEL (reference sequence). The V gene end was trimmed by 4 bases and the J gene end by 0 bases; junction bases not matched to a gene: 7. The CDR3 covers 16 residues. The CDR3 sequence is CASSRRLAESSYEQYF. In DNA form, the CDR3 reads TGTGCCAGCAGCCGGCGACTAGCGGAAAGCTCCTACGAGCAGTACTTC.

This clone was observed a handful of times. The rearrangement links TRBV7-3 to TRBJ2-3; D is unresolved. The CDR3 runs 17 residues. Germline assignment: CDR1 SGHTA and CDR2 FQGTGA. The ends were cut back, 6 bases at V and 0 bases at J, with 19 bases in the middle. Written as DNA, the CDR3 is TGTGCCAGCAGTCTAAATCCCCCCCGGGTGAGCACAGATACGCAGTATTTT. It is translated as CASSLNPPRVSTDTQYF.